These 4 T cell receptor beta chains originate from one sample sequenced in a study of vaccination and CD4 T cells after COVID-19. Their antigens are not known. The sample's treatment: roughly ten-day PBMC culture with coronavirus spike peptide pools or control peptides (ViraFEST assay). Scientists ran DNA taken from cultured CD4+ T cells through the Oncomine TCR Beta short-read assay for sequencing. TCRdb re-called the PCR reads through MiXCR, storing one row per CDR3 protein. Of 9,500 to 15,000 distinct CDR3 sequences in the sample, 60% were seen once. Sequences were obtained from CD4+ T cells from blood, cultured in vitro. Receptor source: a human donor who had recovered from COVID-19.

The genes are TRBV5-5 and TRBJ1-1, with 10 bases fitting TRBD1. The CDR3 spans 15 residues. In germline, CDR1 is SGHKS, CDR2 YYEKEE (reference sequence). After removal of 3 bases from V and 7 bases from J, the junction contained 9 bases not matched to a gene. The CDR3 here is CASSSPRDRGLEAFF. Here the CDR3 DNA reads TGTGCCAGCAGCTCCCCCCGAGACAGGGGGCTTGAAGCTTTCTTT.

This CDR3 reads CASSPGGLQGREAFF. The CDR3 bases are TGTGCCAGCAGCCCTGGGGGGTTACAGGGTAGAGAAGCTTTCTTT. This chain connects TRBV6-1 to TRBJ1-1; D is possibly TRBD1 (6 bases). V gave up 6 bases and J gave up 8 bases, with 22 bases separating them. The CDR3 has 15 amino acids. CDR1 is MNHNS and CDR2 is SASEGT in the germline V gene.

V gene TRBV6-1 combines with J gene TRBJ2-3; D is possibly TRBD1 (5 bases). Germline V gives CDR1 MNHNS, CDR2 SASEGT. CDR3 length equals 14 residues. V dropped 6 bases and J dropped 3 bases, with 13 bases sitting between them. CDR3 region: CASRDRTGTDTQYF. CDR3 sequence (DNA): TGTGCCAGCAGAGATCGAACAGGAACAGATACGCAGTATTTT.

The gene calls are TRBV6-5 and TRBJ2-1; TRBD1 matches 7 bases. Trimming at V came to 2 bases and at J to 7 bases, leaving 8 bases not matched to a gene. In germline, CDR1 is MNHEY, CDR2 SVGAGI. CDR3 size: 15 residues. The CDR3, as DNA: TGTGCCAGCAGTTACCTAGGGGGCGCCAAGAATGAGCAGTTCTTC. Protein: CASSYLGGAKNEQFF.